Each of the 12 T cell receptor beta chains below was sequenced from the same sample in a study of vaccination and CD4 T cells after COVID-19. Cultured CD4+ T cell DNA underwent sequencing with the Oncomine TCR Beta short-read assay. TCRdb independently ran MiXCR on the PCR reads; one entry per CDR3 protein. The sample consists of roughly 20,000 distinct CDR3 sequences, roughly 50% of them appearing once. Antigens of these TCRs are unknown. Treatment of the sample: roughly 10-day PBMC culture with coronavirus spike peptide pools or control peptides (ViraFEST assay). This material consisted of CD4+ T cells from blood, cultured in vitro, taken after SARS-CoV-2 vaccination. All receptors derive from a human donor who had recovered from COVID-19.

The rearrangement links TRBV6-1 to TRBJ1-5; D is ambiguous. The V gene lost 5 bases and the J gene lost 2 bases, with 7 bases spanning the gap. CDR1 is MNHNS and CDR2 is SASEGT in the germline V gene. This CDR3 contains 13 residues. The CDR3, as DNA: TGTGCCAGCAGTATCGCGGGCAATCAGCCCCAGCATTTT. Translated: CASSIAGNQPQHF.

The V and J genes are TRBV12-3 or TRBV12-4 and TRBJ2-1, with 9 bases identical to TRBD1. The CDR3 covers 16 residues. J was trimmed by 7 bases and V by 6 bases; bases with no gene match: 13. In nucleotides, the CDR3 is TGTGCCAGCAGACCGCTACGGGACAGGGACCGGAATGAGCAGTTCTTC. The encoded protein is CASRPLRDRDRNEQFF.

V usage is TRBV20-1 and J usage is TRBJ2-3; D uncertain. The CDR3 is 11 residues long. V gave up 6 bases and J gave up 6 bases, with 10 bases separating them. The germline V gene has CDR1 DFQATT and CDR2 SNEGSKA (reference sequence). CDR3 region: CSAPFGDTQYF. The CDR3 DNA sequence: TGCAGTGCGCCCTTTGGGGATACGCAGTATTTT.

The chain joins TRBV6-2 or TRBV6-3 to TRBJ1-5, with 7 bases fitting TRBD1. With V trimmed by 3 bases and J by 6 bases, 5 bases remained unmatched. This CDR3 is built from 14 residues. Germline V gene lookup returns CDR1 MNHEY and CDR2 SVGEGT. The DNA for the CDR3 is TGTGCCAGCAGTTATCGTCCAGGGGGTCAGCCCCAGCATTTT. Protein product: CASSYRPGGQPQHF.

The chain has TRBV7-8 and TRBJ2-5; maybe TRBD2 (7 bases). Germline V gene data show CDR1 as SGHVS and CDR2 as FQNEAQ. Trimming shortened V by 1 base and J by 6 bases, and 15 bases separated the two germline ends. This CDR3 is 15 amino acids long. The CDR3 loop is CASSLEGGAAQTQYF. In nucleotides, the CDR3 is TGTGCCAGCAGCTTAGAAGGGGGGGCCGCTCAGACCCAGTACTTC.

This sequence joins TRBV7-2 and TRBJ2-7; maybe TRBD2 (6 bases). The V end lost 1 base, the J end lost 4 bases, and 14 bases lay between the germline ends. The germline gives CDR1 SGHTA, CDR2 FQGNSA. The CDR3 loop spans 15 amino acids. The CDR3 region is CASSLGGLAAYEQYF. The CDR3, as DNA: TGTGCCAGCAGCTTAGGGGGGTTAGCGGCTTACGAGCAGTACTTC.

The genes are TRBV27 and TRBJ2-2; D is possibly TRBD1 (5 bases). This CDR3 contains 15 residues. Deletions cut 7 bases from V and 1 base from J, with 13 bases between. CDR1 and CDR2 from the germline V gene are MNHEY and SMNVEV (reference sequence). This chain's CDR3 is CASTRQPLNTGELFF. CDR3 sequence (DNA): TGTGCCAGCACCCGACAGCCCCTGAACACCGGGGAGCTGTTTTTT.

This clonotype occurred a few times. The CDR3: CASSITRPDSPLHF. CDR3 nucleotide sequence: TGTGCCAGTAGTATAACAAGGCCGGATTCACCCCTCCACTTT. The chain has TRBV19 and TRBJ1-6; D unresolved. The CDR3 consists of 14 residues. Germline-derived CDR1 and CDR2 are LNHDA and SQIVND (reference sequence). V lost 2 bases, J lost 8 bases, and 10 bases lay in between.

V gene TRBV20-1 combines with J gene TRBJ1-4, with D possibly matching TRBD1 (5 bases). The CDR3 runs 13 residues. V was shortened by 1 base and J by 8 bases, with 11 bases between the two germline ends. In germline, CDR1 is DFQATT, CDR2 SNEGSKA (reference sequence). The CDR3 nucleotides read TGCAGTGCTAGAGGGGGCCGGGTCGAAAAACTGTTTTTT. Translated: CSARGGRVEKLFF.

The chain couples TRBV24-1 to TRBJ2-2; D is perhaps TRBD1 (5 bases). Per the germline V gene, CDR1 is KGHDR and CDR2 is SFDVKD. The CDR3 length is 16 residues. V dropped 0 bases and J dropped 0 bases, with 7 bases sitting between them. CDR3: CATSDLDSTNTGELFF. The DNA for the CDR3 is TGTGCCACCAGTGATTTGGACAGCACGAACACCGGGGAGCTGTTTTTT.

V usage is TRBV11-2 and J usage is TRBJ2-3; tentatively, D is TRBD2 (6 bases). Trimming took off 1 base at V and 2 bases at J, with 10 bases between the two ends. The CDR3 spans 15 residues. Germline V CDR1 and CDR2: SGHAT, FQNNGV. The CDR3 region has the DNA TGTGCCAGCAGCTTAGCTGCGGGGCCCACAGATACGCAGTATTTT. Protein sequence: CASSLAAGPTDTQYF.

The chain links TRBV6-1 to TRBJ1-3; 10 bases line up with TRBD1. Germline V gene sequence: CDR1 MNHNS, CDR2 SASEGT. This CDR3 has 17 residues. J lost 0 bases, V lost 7 bases, and 9 bases had no gene match. The CDR3 region has the DNA TGTGCCAGCAATTTACCGGGACAGGGGAACTCTGGAAACACCATATATTTT. Translated: CASNLPGQGNSGNTIYF.